A single TCR beta chain is shown here with its context. The protocol was immunoSEQ multiplex PCR, while the TCRdb copy is restricted to in-frame clones and leaves out a portion. The sample has around 340,000 clones, 75% to 90% seen once. Patients in Seattle were enrolled during active infection, then followed longitudinally. These data are taken from a study of blood T cell repertoires in COVID-19. CDR1 and CDR2 from the germline V gene are PRHDT and FYEKMQ (reference sequence). With 4 bases removed from V and 1 base from J, the gap between germline ends came to 12 bases. CDR3 size: 15 residues. The sample was peripheral blood. The sequence came from a woman aged 60-70 years with COVID-19, enrolled during active disease. The rearrangement links TRBV13 to TRBJ2-3, with D tentatively TRBD1 (6 bases). CDR3 DNA: TGTGCCAGCAGCTCCCTGGGGGCAGGCACAGATACGCAGTATTTT. Translated: CASSSLGAGTDTQYF.